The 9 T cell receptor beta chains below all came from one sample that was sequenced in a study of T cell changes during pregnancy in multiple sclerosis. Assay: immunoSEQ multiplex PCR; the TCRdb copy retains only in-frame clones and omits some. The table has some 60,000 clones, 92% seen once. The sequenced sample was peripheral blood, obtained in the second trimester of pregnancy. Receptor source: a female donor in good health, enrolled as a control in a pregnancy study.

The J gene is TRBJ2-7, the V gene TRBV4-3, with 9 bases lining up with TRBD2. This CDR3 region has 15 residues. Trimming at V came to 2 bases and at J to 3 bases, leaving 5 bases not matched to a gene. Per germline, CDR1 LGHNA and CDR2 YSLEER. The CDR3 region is CASSQIAGVGYEQYF. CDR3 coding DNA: TGCGCCAGCAGCCAAATAGCGGGAGTGGGCTACGAGCAGTACTTC.

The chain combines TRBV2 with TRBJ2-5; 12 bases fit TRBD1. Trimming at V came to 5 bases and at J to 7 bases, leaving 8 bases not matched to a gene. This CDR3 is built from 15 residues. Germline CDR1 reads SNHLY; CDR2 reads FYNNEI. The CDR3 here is CASSREGQGAGTQYF. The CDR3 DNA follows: TGTGCCAGCAGTAGGGAGGGACAGGGGGCTGGGACCCAGTACTTC.

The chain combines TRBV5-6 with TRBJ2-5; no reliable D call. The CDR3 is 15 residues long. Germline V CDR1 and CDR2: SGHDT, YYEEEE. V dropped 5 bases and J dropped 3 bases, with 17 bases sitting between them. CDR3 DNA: TGTGCCAGCAGGCAACGGAGTAACTGGAAAGAGACCCAGTACTTC. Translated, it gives CASRQRSNWKETQYF.

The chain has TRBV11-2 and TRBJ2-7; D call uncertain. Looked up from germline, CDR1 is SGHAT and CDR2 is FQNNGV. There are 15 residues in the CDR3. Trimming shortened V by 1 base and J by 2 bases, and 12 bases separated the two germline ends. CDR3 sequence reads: CASSLGAQSTYEQYF. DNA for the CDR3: TGTGCCAGCAGCTTAGGGGCACAGTCAACCTACGAGCAGTACTTC.

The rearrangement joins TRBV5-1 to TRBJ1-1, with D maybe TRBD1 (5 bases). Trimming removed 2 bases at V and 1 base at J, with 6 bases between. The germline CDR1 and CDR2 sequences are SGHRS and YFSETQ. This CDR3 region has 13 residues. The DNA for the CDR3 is TGCGCCAGCAGCTTCGGGGGGAACACTGAAGCTTTCTTT. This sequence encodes CASSFGGNTEAFF.

CDR3 amino acids: CASSKNPAQGQHGYTF. The CDR3 DNA is TGTGCCAGCAGCAAAAATCCGGCCCAGGGCCAACATGGCTACACCTTC. The genes are TRBV21-1 and TRBJ1-2; the table calls TRBD1, which could not be checked here. TRBV21-1 is a pseudogene segment. This CDR3 has 16 residues.

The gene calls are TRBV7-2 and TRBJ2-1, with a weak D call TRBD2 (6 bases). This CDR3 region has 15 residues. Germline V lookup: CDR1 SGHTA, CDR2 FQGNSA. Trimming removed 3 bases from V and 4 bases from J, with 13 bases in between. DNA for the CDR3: TGTGCCAGCAGCTTCGGCCGGGGGATTTACAATGAGCAGTTCTTC. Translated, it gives CASSFGRGIYNEQFF.

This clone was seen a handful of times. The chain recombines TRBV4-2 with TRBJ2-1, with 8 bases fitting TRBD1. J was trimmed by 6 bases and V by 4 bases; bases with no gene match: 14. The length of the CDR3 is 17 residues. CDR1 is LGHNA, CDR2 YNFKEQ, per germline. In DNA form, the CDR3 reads TGTGCCAGCAGCCCCAGAGAGGGGACAGGTGAGGCCAATGAGCAGTTCTTC. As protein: CASSPREGTGEANEQFF.

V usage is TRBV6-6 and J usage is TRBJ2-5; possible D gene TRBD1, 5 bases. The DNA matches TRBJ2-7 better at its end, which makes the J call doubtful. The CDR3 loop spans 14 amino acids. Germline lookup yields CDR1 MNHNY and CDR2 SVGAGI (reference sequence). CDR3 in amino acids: CASRDSDSSYEQYF. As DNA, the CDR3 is TGTGCCAGCAGAGACAGTGACTCATCCTACGAGCAGTACTTC.